This section outlines one TCR beta chain sequence together with its context. Its antigen remains unknown. The method was immunoSEQ multiplex PCR; TCRdb's version includes in-frame clones alone and lacks a portion of them. The table includes about 110,000 clones, about 87% detected once. This sample stems from a study of cytomegalovirus exposure and HLA in healthy donors. Donors were drawn from the approximately 110-subject validation cohort, separate from the approximately 700-subject first cohort. General study findings and limits: Most TCR sequences were uncommon, yet certain public TCRs appeared in many donors. Listed as cytomegalovirus-associated were 150 or so TCR beta chains. Subsequent analysis found a tendency for first-cohort TCR clusters to co-occur within the 120 or so validation repertoires.

This CDR3 contains 15 residues. V lost 5 bases and J lost 1; bases outside the gene matches: 3. Germline CDR1 reads SGHAT; CDR2 reads FQNNGV. The chain links TRBV11-2 to TRBJ2-7, with 12 bases aligning to TRBD2. The sequence was obtained from a woman aged 18-29 years in good health and CMV-seropositive. The sequencing input was PBMCs. The CDR3 DNA reads TGTGCCAGCAGCGCGACTAGCGGGGGTTCCTACGAGCAGTACTTC. It encodes CASSATSGGSYEQYF.